The 14 T cell receptor beta chains below come from one sample, sequenced in a study of PD-1 blockade in classical Hodgkin lymphoma. Generated by immunoSEQ multiplex PCR, the TCRdb table keeps only in-frame clones and is missing some. The data show 95,000 to 120,000 clones, 70% to 90% seen once. All trial patients relapsed after autologous stem cell transplantation. The source material was peripheral blood mononuclear cells (PBMCs), sampled before the second cycle of nivolumab. These receptors all come from a human donor with classical Hodgkin lymphoma.

The chain has TRBV18 and TRBJ2-7, with 9 bases that match TRBD1. Germline CDR1 and CDR2: KGHSH and LQKENI. With 5 bases clipped from V and 5 bases from J, the junction kept 7 bases outside the gene matches. The CDR3 is 14 residues long. The CDR3 DNA follows: TGTGCCAGCTCAAACAGGGGGCGCCCAAACGAGCAGTACTTC. Translation: CASSNRGRPNEQYF.

The gene calls are TRBV4-3 and TRBJ2-7; TRBD1 is a possible D gene (5 bases). Trimming took off 0 bases at V and 7 bases at J, with 13 bases between the two ends. The CDR3 is 14 residues long. Germline V gene lookup returns CDR1 LGHNA and CDR2 YSLEER. This CDR3 reads CASSQDPGRREQYF. The CDR3 DNA reads as TGCGCCAGCAGCCAAGATCCAGGGCGGAGAGAGCAGTACTTC.

A few counts support this clone. The chain couples TRBV27 to TRBJ2-2; 9 bases map to TRBD2. The V gene end was trimmed by 5 bases and the J gene end by 5 bases; junction bases not matched to a gene: 0. This CDR3 spans 13 amino acids. The germline V gene encodes CDR1 MNHEY and CDR2 SMNVEV (reference sequence). CDR3 protein: CASSLAGTGELFF. The CDR3 nucleotides read TGTGCCAGCAGTCTAGCGGGAACCGGGGAGCTGTTTTTT.

The V gene is TRBV7-2, the J gene TRBJ1-1; D remains unclear. V gave up 6 bases and J gave up 1 base, with 12 bases separating them. Germline V gene lookup returns CDR1 SGHTA and CDR2 FQGNSA. This CDR3 has 14 residues. The CDR3 loop is CASRSGPRNTEAFF. The CDR3 nucleotides read TGTGCCAGCAGGTCCGGACCCAGGAACACTGAAGCTTTCTTT.

The J gene is TRBJ2-2, the V gene TRBV6-5; 8 positions agree with TRBD1. This CDR3 contains 14 residues. Germline assignment: CDR1 MNHEY and CDR2 SVGAGI. V lost 7 bases, J lost 3 bases, and 4 bases stayed unmatched. CDR3 sequence: CASKQGVDTGELFF. As DNA, the CDR3 is TGTGCCAGCAAACAGGGGGTCGACACCGGGGAGCTGTTTTTT.

The rearrangement joins TRBV7-9 to TRBJ2-5, with D perhaps TRBD2 (6 bases). Germline CDR1 reads SEHNR; CDR2 reads FQNEAQ (reference sequence). The V end lost 6 bases, the J end lost 5 bases, and 16 bases lay between the germline ends. The CDR3 is made up of 14 amino acids. The CDR3 bases are TGTGCCAGCAGGGGTCTGGGAGGCAAGGAGACCCAGTACTTC. It yields the protein CASRGLGGKETQYF.

The chain joins TRBV28 to TRBJ2-5, with D hard to call. The CDR3 runs to 18 residues. CDR1 is MDHEN and CDR2 is SYDVKM in the germline V gene. Trimming removed 3 bases at V and 4 bases at J, with 24 bases between. CDR3 in amino acids: CASSFALGLTQLRETQYF. CDR3 nucleotides: TGTGCCAGCAGTTTCGCTTTAGGCTTGACACAGCTGAGAGAGACCCAGTACTTC.

The V and J genes are TRBV13 and TRBJ1-1; perhaps TRBD1 as D (5 bases). From germline, CDR1 is PRHDT and CDR2 FYEKMQ (reference sequence). The V and J ends lost 1 base and 0 bases respectively, with 6 bases between them. CDR3 length equals 14 residues. The CDR3: CASSLDRMNTEAFF. For the CDR3, the DNA is TGTGCCAGCAGCTTAGACAGGATGAACACTGAAGCTTTCTTT.

The chain employs TRBV5-1 and TRBJ1-1; D not certain. The germline V gene has CDR1 SGHRS and CDR2 YFSETQ. V lost 0 bases and J lost 6, with 12 bases in between. The CDR3 runs 14 residues. The DNA of the CDR3 is TGCGCCAGCAGCTTGGCCGTCTGGGCCTCTGAAGCTTTCTTT. Amino acids: CASSLAVWASEAFF.

The gene calls are TRBV6-4 and TRBJ2-2, with D possibly TRBD2 on 5 matching bases. V was cut by 3 bases and J by 5 bases, with 16 bases left in between. The CDR3 totals 16 residues. The germline gives CDR1 MRHNA, CDR2 SNTAGT. The DNA for the CDR3 is TGTGCCAGCAGTGAGTCGACTCTAGCAAGGACCGGGGAGCTGTTTTTT. Translating it yields CASSESTLARTGELFF.

This chain links TRBV28 with TRBJ2-7; TRBD2 agrees at 12 bases. The CDR3 spans 16 residues. V gave up 5 bases and J gave up 1 base; unmatched junction bases: 6. Germline-derived CDR1 and CDR2 are MDHEN and SYDVKM. The CDR3 coding sequence is TGTGCCAGCAGTCATAGACTAGCGGGAGCTTCCTACGAGCAGTACTTC. This gives the protein CASSHRLAGASYEQYF.

The chain uses TRBV5-4 and TRBJ2-1; 15 nucleotides match TRBD2. With V trimmed by 4 bases and J by 4 bases, 15 bases remained unmatched. CDR1 and CDR2 (germline): SGHNT, YYREEE (reference sequence). This CDR3 region has 20 residues. The CDR3 nucleotides read TGTGCCAGCAGCCCGTCCGGGACTAGCGGGGGGCCCCCCCGTTACAATGAGCAGTTCTTC. Amino acid sequence: CASSPSGTSGGPPRYNEQFF.

The chain couples TRBV7-9 to TRBJ1-2; no definite D call. The CDR3 extends over 14 amino acids. With 4 bases removed from V and 8 bases from J, the gap between germline ends came to 17 bases. The germline V gene has CDR1 SEHNR and CDR2 FQNEAQ (reference sequence). CDR3 in amino acids: CASSSSTRGYGYTF. CDR3 nucleotides: TGTGCCAGCAGCTCCTCTACGAGAGGGTACGGCTACACCTTC.

V is TRBV10-1 and J is TRBJ2-5; a possible D gene is TRBD2 (6 bases). The V end was cut by 6 bases, the J end by 0 bases, with 8 bases between. Germline V lookup: CDR1 WNHNN, CDR2 SYGVQD (reference sequence). The CDR3 spans 13 residues. CDR3 region: CASSRDYQETQYF. In DNA form, the CDR3 reads TGCGCCAGCAGCCGGGACTACCAAGAGACCCAGTACTTC.